This T cell receptor (beta chain) was sequenced during a study of T cells in Graves' hyperthyroidism and ophthalmopathy. Overall study: Before any treatment, at initial diagnosis, peripheral blood was collected.

As concerns this clonotype: Its target is unknown.

The TCR beta CDR3 regions underwent amplification using RNA transcripts as the source. A first-round RT-PCR of the TCR CDR3 used the HTBI primer set. One entry per CDR3 protein results from TCRdb running MiXCR on the multiplex PCR reads. This sample has about 530,000 distinct CDR3 sequences; under 20% occur once, and the top ten carry 17%. Study-level results: Through a model of 13 V-J features, ophthalmopathy was separated from stable hyperthyroidism. In the blood, most expanded thyroid clonotypes above 0.001 appeared as well. Progression to ophthalmopathy was predicted a median of 6.5 months early.

The CDR3 length is 15 residues. V shed 2 bases and J 2 bases; nucleotides not matched to a gene: 5. CDR1 and CDR2 (germline): MNHEY, SVGAGI. V is TRBV6-5 and J is TRBJ1-2; TRBD1 aligns across 7 bases. The origin of this receptor is a woman under 30 with Graves' ophthalmopathy. Sequencing was done on a sample of blood. CDR3 residues: CASSYRMTGNYGYTF. In nucleotides, the CDR3 is TGTGCCAGCAGTTACCGCATGACAGGGAACTATGGCTACACCTTC.